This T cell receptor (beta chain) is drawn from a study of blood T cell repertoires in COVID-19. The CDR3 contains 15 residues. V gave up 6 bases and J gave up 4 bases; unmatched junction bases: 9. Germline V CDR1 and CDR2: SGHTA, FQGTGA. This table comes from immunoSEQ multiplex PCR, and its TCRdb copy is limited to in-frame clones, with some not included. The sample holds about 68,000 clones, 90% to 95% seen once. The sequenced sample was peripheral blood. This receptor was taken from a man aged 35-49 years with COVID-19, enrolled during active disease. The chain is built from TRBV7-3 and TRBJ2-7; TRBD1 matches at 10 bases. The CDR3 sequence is CASSLTGTGVYEQYF. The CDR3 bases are TGTGCCAGCAGTCTTACCGGGACAGGGGTTTACGAGCAGTACTTC. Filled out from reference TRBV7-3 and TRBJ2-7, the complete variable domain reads GAGVSQTPSNKVTEKGKYVELRCDPISGHTALYWYRQSLGQGPEFLIYFQGTGAADDSGLPNDRFFAVRPEGSVSTLKIQRTERGDSAVYLCASSLTGTGVYEQYFGPGTRLTVT.